Listed below are T cell receptor beta chains from one sample, sequenced in a study of identical twins. Each CDR3 protein is one row after TCRdb ran MiXCR on the 5' RACE reads. The sample includes 140,000 to 150,000 distinct CDR3 sequences, under 4.5% of them seen just once. The specimen sequenced was memory T cells sorted from blood. The receptors derive from a man aged 18 to 35 in good health. Both conserved end residues are part of each CDR3. The order of the fields is CDR3 DNA, CDR3 protein, clone size, V gene, J gene, D gene. A D gene is named only where the DNA matches it firmly. Size is stated for part of the rows, as once, few or many counts, or as a class when the clone is expanded.

DNA: TGCGCCAGCAGCCTCGGGACAGGGGCCCAAACCTCCACCGGGGAGCTGTTTTTT
CDR3: CASSLGTGAQTSTGELFF
size: many
V: TRBV5-1
J: TRBJ2-2
D: TRBD1

DNA: TGTGCCAGCAGTGGGGGGACTAGCGGGAGGGAGACCCAGTACTTC
CDR3: CASSGGTSGRETQYF
size: many
V: TRBV6-1
J: TRBJ2-5
D: TRBD2

DNA: TGTGCCAGCAGCCAAATCCCAGGCAATCAGCCCCAGCATTTT
CDR3: CASSQIPGNQPQHF
size: many
V: TRBV3-1
J: TRBJ1-5
D: .

DNA: TGTGCCAGCAGCGATGGTCCGGGACTTACCTTGACCCAGTACTTC
CDR3: CASSDGPGLTLTQYF
size: many
V: TRBV6-1
J: TRBJ2-5
D: .

DNA: TGTGCCAGCTCACCACCTGGTTTAGGGGACTCCGAGACCCAGTACTTC
CDR3: CASSPPGLGDSETQYF
size: many
V: TRBV18
J: TRBJ2-5
D: .

DNA: TGTGCCAGCAGCCTCCGGGGGGGGATGAGCTCCTACAATGAGCAGTTCTTC
CDR3: CASSLRGGMSSYNEQFF
size: many
V: TRBV6-1
J: TRBJ2-1
D: TRBD2

DNA: TGTGCCAGCAGTTACGACAGGAACAATGAGCAGTTCTTC
CDR3: CASSYDRNNEQFF
size: many
V: TRBV6-6
J: TRBJ2-1
D: .

DNA: TGTGCCAGCAGCAGCATGGTCGGATCTTACTACAATGAGCAGTTCTTC
CDR3: CASSSMVGSYYNEQFF
size: many
V: TRBV12-3/TRBV12-4
J: TRBJ2-1
D: .

DNA: TGTGCCAGCAGTTACTCCTTAGCAGAGACGCAGTATTTT
CDR3: CASSYSLAETQYF
size: many
V: TRBV6-2/TRBV6-3
J: TRBJ2-3
D: .

DNA: TGTGCCAGCAGCCAAGATATCGGGAGGGGTGGAAACACCATATATTTT
CDR3: CASSQDIGRGGNTIYF
size: many
V: TRBV14
J: TRBJ1-3
D: .

DNA: TGCAGCGTCAGGGCCCTACAACCAAATATGAACACTGAAGCTTTCTTT
CDR3: CSVRALQPNMNTEAFF
size: many
V: TRBV29-1
J: TRBJ1-1
D: .

DNA: TGCGCCAGCAGCTTGGAAGTTAGCGGAGGTTTCACCGGGGAGCTGTTTTTT
CDR3: CASSLEVSGGFTGELFF
size: many
V: TRBV5-1
J: TRBJ2-2
D: .

DNA: TGCGCCAGCAGCTTGACCGCCGGGGATGGCTACACCTTC
CDR3: CASSLTAGDGYTF
size: .
V: TRBV5-1
J: TRBJ1-2
D: .

DNA: TGTGCCAGCTCACCGGCCCAAGCATGGATGGAGACCCAGTACTTC
CDR3: CASSPAQAWMETQYF
size: many
V: TRBV18
J: TRBJ2-5
D: .

DNA: TGCGCCAGCAGCGAGCGTCAGGGGGCGAATCAGCCCCAGCATTTT
CDR3: CASSERQGANQPQHF
size: many
V: TRBV5-1
J: TRBJ1-5
D: TRBD1

DNA: TGTGCCAGCAGCCAAGACAGTCCCCCTACTTACAATGAGCAGTTCTTC
CDR3: CASSQDSPPTYNEQFF
size: many
V: TRBV3-1
J: TRBJ2-1
D: .

DNA: TGTGCCAGCAGCCCGACGGGACTCAACAATGAGCAGTTCTTC
CDR3: CASSPTGLNNEQFF
size: many
V: TRBV7-8
J: TRBJ2-1
D: .

DNA: TGTGCCAGCACCCTGCCGGGCTGGCCCCAGCATTTT
CDR3: CASTLPGWPQHF
size: many
V: TRBV6-2/TRBV6-3
J: TRBJ1-5
D: .